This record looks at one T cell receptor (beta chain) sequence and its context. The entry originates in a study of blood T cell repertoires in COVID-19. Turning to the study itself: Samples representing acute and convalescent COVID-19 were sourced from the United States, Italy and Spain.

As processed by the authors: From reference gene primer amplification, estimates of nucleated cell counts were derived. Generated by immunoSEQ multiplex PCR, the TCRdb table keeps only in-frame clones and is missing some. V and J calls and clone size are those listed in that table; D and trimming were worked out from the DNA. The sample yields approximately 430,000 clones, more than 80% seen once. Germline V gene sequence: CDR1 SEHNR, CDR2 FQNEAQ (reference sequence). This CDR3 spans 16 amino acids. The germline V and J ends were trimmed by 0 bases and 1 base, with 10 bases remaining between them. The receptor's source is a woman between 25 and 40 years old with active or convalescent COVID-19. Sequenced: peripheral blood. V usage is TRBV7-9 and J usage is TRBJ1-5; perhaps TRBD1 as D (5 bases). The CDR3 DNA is TGTGCCAGCAGCTTAGCAGCAGCAGGGAGCAATCAGCCCCAGCATTTT. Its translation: CASSLAAAGSNQPQHF.